This TCR beta chain was observed in a study of T cells in localized non-small cell lung cancer. Libraries were prepared by immunoSEQ multiplex PCR; TCRdb keeps only in-frame clonotypes and omits some of them. Among some 90,000 clones, roughly 87% were seen once, and the ten largest hold about 16%. The trim removed 1 base at V and 6 bases at J, leaving 11 bases unmatched. Germline values: CDR1 SGHRS, CDR2 YFSETQ. The CDR3 consists of 16 residues. Study-wide findings and caveats: A median of 57 of the top 100 tumor clones appeared in adjacent lung, which was paired and uninvolved. Of the tissues analyzed, uninvolved adjacent lung showed maximal T cell clonality, greater than tumor. A higher density of T cells in blood coincided with extended overall survival.

Of note for this clone: Its antigen is not identified.

The sequencing here drew on peripheral blood, taken before any cancer treatment. The clonotype was recovered from a man aged 40 to 70 with stage I squamous cell lung carcinoma. The rearrangement links TRBV5-1 to TRBJ1-1; 8 bases map to TRBD1. The CDR3 reads CASSLYTGGVAAEAFF. The CDR3 DNA reads TGCGCCAGCAGCTTGTATACAGGGGGAGTGGCAGCTGAAGCTTTCTTT.